Below are 26 T cell receptor beta chains sequenced from a single sample in a study of blood T cell repertoires in COVID-19. Libraries were prepared by immunoSEQ multiplex PCR; TCRdb keeps only in-frame clonotypes and omits some of them. Here the sample spans about 79,000 clones, more than 85% being singletons. The specimen was peripheral blood. Receptor source: an older man with active or convalescent COVID-19.

The rearrangement links TRBV28 to TRBJ1-1; TRBD1 agrees at 8 bases. Germline CDR1 MDHEN, CDR2 SYDVKM. This CDR3 comprises 15 residues. V dropped 3 bases and J dropped 4; count of bases not matched to a gene: 7. The CDR3 coding sequence is TGTGCCAGCAGTTTGTCCGGGACAGGCTTCACTGAAGCTTTCTTT. As protein: CASSLSGTGFTEAFF.

This chain links TRBV9 with TRBJ2-1; 8 bases match TRBD2. The J segment lost 7 bases and the V segment lost 0 bases, leaving 6 bases of the junction unmatched. The CDR3 length is 15 residues. Germline CDR1 is SGDLS and CDR2 is YYNGEE. CDR3 sequence reads: CASSVVGGRSNEQFF. CDR3 nucleotide sequence: TGTGCCAGCAGCGTAGTCGGCGGGAGGAGTAATGAGCAGTTCTTC.

The chain combines TRBV5-4 with TRBJ2-7; 7 bases agree with TRBD1. The CDR3 is 15 amino acids. Trimming at V came to 4 bases and at J to 3 bases, leaving 10 bases not matched to a gene. The germline gives CDR1 SGHNT, CDR2 YYREEE (reference sequence). In DNA, the CDR3 is TGTGCCAGCAGCCGTCGGGGACAGAAGAACTACGAGCAGTACTTC. Its protein is CASSRRGQKNYEQYF.

The chain employs TRBV6-5 and TRBJ1-1, with a possible D match to TRBD1 (5 bases). Germline-derived CDR1 and CDR2 are MNHEY and SVGAGI. V lost 6 bases and J 0 bases, leaving 14 bases between the germline ends. The CDR3 is 15 residues long. Written as DNA, the CDR3 is TGTGCCAGCAGGATATCGCAGGGATTGAACACTGAAGCTTTCTTT. Protein: CASRISQGLNTEAFF.

The rearrangement uses TRBV6-6 and TRBJ1-1; D is ambiguous. CDR1 is MNHNY and CDR2 is SVGAGI in the germline V gene (reference sequence). The CDR3 extends over 15 amino acids. V lost 2 bases to trimming and J lost 3 bases, with 13 bases between them. The CDR3 region is CASSYRSGKDTEAFF. For the CDR3, the DNA is TGTGCCAGCAGTTACCGCTCCGGGAAGGACACTGAAGCTTTCTTT.

This clone is a singleton in its sample. The chain has TRBV28 and TRBJ2-7, with a tentative D call TRBD2 (6 bases). Germline V lookup: CDR1 MDHEN, CDR2 SYDVKM. Trimming left V 3 bases short and J 2 bases short, with 14 bases between. The CDR3 has 15 residues. DNA for the CDR3: TGTGCCAGCAGTTTGGAGGGGTTCCTTACCTACGAGCAGTACTTC. This codes for CASSLEGFLTYEQYF.

J is TRBJ1-2 and V is TRBV18; 9 positions match TRBD1. Germline lookup yields CDR1 KGHSH and CDR2 LQKENI. The CDR3 is made up of 16 amino acids. The V and J ends lost 0 bases and 4 bases, in that order; junction bases with no gene match: 6. The CDR3 DNA is TGTGCCAGCTCACCACCAGAGGGACAGGGCCTCTATGGCTACACCTTC. This codes for CASSPPEGQGLYGYTF.

The chain couples TRBV28 to TRBJ1-2; a possible D gene is TRBD1 (5 bases). Germline V gene data show CDR1 as MDHEN and CDR2 as SYDVKM. The CDR3 covers 13 residues. Deletions cut 3 bases from V and 3 bases from J, with 8 bases between. CDR3 sequence: CASSLDTDYGYTF. The CDR3 DNA reads TGTGCCAGCAGTTTGGACACCGACTATGGCTACACCTTC.

The chain has TRBV10-3 and TRBJ2-7; 7 bases line up with TRBD2. CDR3 length: 12 residues. Germline CDR1 is ENHRY and CDR2 is SYGVKD. V lost 4 bases and J lost 6; bases outside the gene matches: 3. In DNA, the CDR3 is TGTGCCATCAGTGGTGTAGCGGGCGAGCAGTACTTC. Translation: CAISGVAGEQYF.

The chain combines TRBV3-1 (or the pseudogene TRBV3-2) with TRBJ1-1; no clear D gene. The length of the CDR3 is 12 residues. Per the germline V gene, CDR1 is LGHDT and CDR2 is YNNKEL (reference sequence). V was trimmed by 6 bases and J by 5 bases, leaving 10 bases between them. CDR3: CASRVAGTEAFF. CDR3 nucleotides: TGTGCCAGCAGGGTTGCGGGGACTGAAGCTTTCTTT.

This clone has only one observation. The chain joins TRBV28 to TRBJ1-2; D remains ambiguous. The CDR3 covers 11 residues. Per germline, CDR1 MDHEN and CDR2 SYDVKM. V gave up 3 bases and J gave up 8 bases, with 7 bases separating them. The CDR3 here is CASSFRRGYTF. The CDR3, as DNA: TGTGCCAGCAGTTTCAGGCGAGGCTACACCTTC.

The CDR3 here is CASSPRTGVSYNEQFF. The CDR3, as DNA: TGTGCCAGCTCACCACGCACAGGGGTCTCCTACAATGAGCAGTTCTTC. The V call is TRBV18, the J call TRBJ2-1; 7 bases fit TRBD1. Germline V gene sequence: CDR1 KGHSH, CDR2 LQKENI. This CDR3 comprises 16 residues. The V and J ends lost 1 base and 0 bases, in that order; junction bases with no gene match: 3. The entire variable domain, with the rest obtained from reference TRBV18 and TRBJ2-1, is as follows: NAGVMQNPRHLVRRRGQEARLRCSPMKGHSHVYWYRQLPEEGLKFMVYLQKENIIDESGMPKERFSAEFPKEGPSILRIQQVVRGDSAAYFCASSPRTGVSYNEQFFGPGTRLTVL.

V and J are TRBV28 and TRBJ1-6; 7 bases fit TRBD1. The CDR3 extends over 15 amino acids. Looked up from germline, CDR1 is MDHEN and CDR2 is SYDVKM. J lost 6 bases, V lost 7 bases, and 9 bases had no gene match. Here the CDR3 reads CASIPETGINSPLHF. In DNA form, the CDR3 reads TGTGCCAGCATTCCCGAGACAGGGATTAATTCACCCCTCCACTTT.

The chain couples TRBV19 to TRBJ2-5; 11 bases fit TRBD1. Germline trimming cut 6 bases from V and 4 bases from J; bases unmatched to any gene: 10. The CDR3 is made up of 16 amino acids. CDR1 and CDR2 (germline): LNHDA, SQIVND (reference sequence). The CDR3 region is CASSLDRGHLRETQYF. The CDR3 DNA sequence: TGTGCCAGTAGCCTGGACAGGGGGCATCTAAGAGAGACCCAGTACTTC.

The J gene is TRBJ2-5, the V gene TRBV19; D gene uncertain. The CDR3 is 13 amino acids. Germline V gives CDR1 LNHDA, CDR2 SQIVND (reference sequence). The V end lost 3 bases, the J end lost 4 bases, and 9 bases lay between the germline ends. The CDR3 region has the DNA TGTGCCAGTAGTATGGGTCGGGTAGAGACCCAGTACTTC. It codes for CASSMGRVETQYF.

CDR3 amino acids: CASSVSTNTGELFF. CDR3 DNA: TGTGCCAGCAGCGTCAGTACGAACACCGGGGAGCTGTTTTTT. The chain is built from TRBV9 and TRBJ2-2; no firm D call. Germline-derived CDR1 and CDR2 are SGDLS and YYNGEE. Trimming took 2 bases from V and 0 from J, leaving 5 bases between them. This CDR3 is 14 amino acids long.

The chain is built from TRBV15 and TRBJ2-5; D possibly corresponds to TRBD2 (6 bases). The CDR3 extends over 16 amino acids. V lost 1 base and J 3 bases, leaving 15 bases between the germline ends. Per the germline V gene, CDR1 is LNHNV and CDR2 is YYDKDF (reference sequence). The DNA for the CDR3 is TGTGCCACCAGCAGAGGGGGTTTGGGGGGAGAAGAGACCCAGTACTTC. The encoded protein is CATSRGGLGGEETQYF.

This clone turned up a few times. The J gene is TRBJ2-3, the V gene TRBV5-1, with 8 bases matching TRBD2. Germline CDR1 is SGHRS and CDR2 is YFSETQ. With 0 bases clipped from V and 6 bases from J, the junction kept 6 bases outside the gene matches. The CDR3 contains 15 residues. The CDR3 coding sequence is TGCGCCAGCAGCTTGGGAGCGGGAGAAGGTGATACGCAGTATTTT. It specifies CASSLGAGEGDTQYF.

This chain joins TRBV9 and TRBJ1-6; perhaps TRBD1 as D (5 bases). The germline V gene has CDR1 SGDLS and CDR2 YYNGEE. The V and J ends lost 0 bases and 2 bases respectively, with 6 bases between them. CDR3 length: 15 amino acids. As DNA, the CDR3 is TGTGCCAGCAGCGTAGGGGGGGCCTATAATTCACCCCTCCACTTT. It specifies CASSVGGAYNSPLHF. Supplemented by reference TRBV9 and TRBJ1-6, the full variable domain reads DSGVTQTPKHLITATGQRVTLRCSPRSGDLSVYWYQQSLDQGLQFLIQYYNGEERAKGNILERFSAQQFPDLHSELNLSSLELGDSALYFCASSVGGAYNSPLHFGNGTRLTVT.

The rearrangement links TRBV5-1 to TRBJ1-1; possibly TRBD1 for D (6 bases). V was trimmed by 4 bases and J by 7 bases, leaving 17 bases between them. CDR3 length: 14 amino acids. CDR1 SGHRS and CDR2 YFSETQ come from the germline V gene. The CDR3 sequence is CASSLTWGQVEAFF. DNA for the CDR3: TGCGCCAGCAGCCTAACTTGGGGGCAGGTTGAAGCTTTCTTT.

V is TRBV28 and J is TRBJ1-1; D is unclear. The germline V gene encodes CDR1 MDHEN and CDR2 SYDVKM. The CDR3 is made up of 13 amino acids. V was pared by 3 bases and J by 4 bases, with 9 bases between. CDR3 residues: CASSFAGGTEAFF. CDR3 bases: TGTGCCAGCAGTTTTGCTGGCGGCACTGAAGCTTTCTTT.

This clone has more than one count but fewer than ten. The chain couples TRBV5-8 to TRBJ2-2, with 11 bases lining up with TRBD1. The CDR3 runs to 16 residues. Germline V CDR1 and CDR2: SGHTS, YDEGEE. V lost 5 bases, J lost 4 bases, and 7 bases stayed unmatched. The CDR3 sequence is CASRRPGQGVTGELFF. CDR3 sequence (DNA): TGTGCCAGCAGGCGACCGGGACAGGGGGTCACCGGGGAGCTGTTTTTT.

The chain employs TRBV19 and TRBJ1-4, with 10 bases aligning to TRBD1. Germline loops: CDR1 LNHDA, CDR2 SQIVND (reference sequence). Trimming took 6 bases from V and 5 from J; bases not matched to a gene: 9. The CDR3 has 16 amino acids. The CDR3 nucleotides read TGTGCCAGTAGCAGACTCCGGGACAGGGGAAATGAAAAACTGTTTTTT. Amino acids: CASSRLRDRGNEKLFF. The complete variable domain, with remaining parts taken from reference TRBV19 and TRBJ1-4, reads DGGITQSPKYLFRKEGQNVTLSCEQNLNHDAMYWYRQDPGQGLRLIYYSQIVNDFQKGDIAEGYSVSREKKESFPLTVTSAQKNPTAFYLCASSRLRDRGNEKLFFGSGTQLSVL.

The rearrangement joins TRBV7-6 to TRBJ2-5; D remains unclear. The ends were cut back, 1 base at V and 5 bases at J, with 17 bases in the middle. Germline assignment: CDR1 SGHVS and CDR2 FNYEAQ. The CDR3 contains 16 residues. In DNA form, the CDR3 reads TGTGCCAGCAGCTTAGGGAAGACATTGATATCCGAGACCCAGTACTTC. It codes for CASSLGKTLISETQYF.

This clone came up once. This rearrangement joins TRBV15 to TRBJ1-3; D call uncertain. Trimming pared 4 bases from V and 0 bases from J, leaving 13 bases between. The CDR3 runs 16 residues. Germline V gives CDR1 LNHNV, CDR2 YYDKDF (reference sequence). The CDR3 nucleotides read TGTGCCACCAGCATTGGTCCGGGAGCCTCTGGAAACACCATATATTTT. The encoded protein is CATSIGPGASGNTIYF.

The CDR3 DNA reads as TGTGCCAGCAGCTTCGCACGGGAGGGGGAGACCCAGTACTTC. Translating it yields CASSFAREGETQYF. V is TRBV13 and J is TRBJ2-5; 8 positions match TRBD2. This CDR3 region has 14 residues. Trimming took 3 bases from V and 5 from J; bases not matched to a gene: 5. The germline V gene has CDR1 PRHDT and CDR2 FYEKMQ (reference sequence). Together with reference TRBV13 and TRBJ2-5, the CDR3 gives the full variable domain: AAGVIQSPRHLIKEKRETATLKCYPIPRHDTVYWYQQGPGQDPQFLISFYEKMQSDKGSIPDRFSAQQFSDYHSELNMSSLELGDSALYFCASSFAREGETQYFGPGTRLLVL.